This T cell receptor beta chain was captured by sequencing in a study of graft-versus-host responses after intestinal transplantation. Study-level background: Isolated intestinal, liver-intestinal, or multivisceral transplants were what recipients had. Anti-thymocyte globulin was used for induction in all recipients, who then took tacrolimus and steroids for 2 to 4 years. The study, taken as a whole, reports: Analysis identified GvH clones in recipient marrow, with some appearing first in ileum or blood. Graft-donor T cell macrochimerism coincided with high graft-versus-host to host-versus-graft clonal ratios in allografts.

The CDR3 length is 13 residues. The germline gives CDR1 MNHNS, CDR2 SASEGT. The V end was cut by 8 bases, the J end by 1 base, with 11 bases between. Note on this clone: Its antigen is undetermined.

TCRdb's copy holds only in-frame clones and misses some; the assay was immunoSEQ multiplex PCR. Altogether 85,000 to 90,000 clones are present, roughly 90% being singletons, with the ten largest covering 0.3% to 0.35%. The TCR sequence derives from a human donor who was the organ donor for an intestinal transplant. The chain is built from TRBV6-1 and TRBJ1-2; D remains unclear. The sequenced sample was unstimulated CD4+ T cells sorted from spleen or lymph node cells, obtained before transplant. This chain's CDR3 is CASFPGLNYGYTF. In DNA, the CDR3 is TGTGCCAGCTTTCCAGGACTTAACTATGGCTACACCTTC.